This T cell receptor (beta chain) is from a study of cytomegalovirus exposure and HLA in healthy donors (TCRdb year 2017). About the study as a whole: An earlier analysis of several hundred of the donors reported about 250 Gb of sequence data and some 100 million unique TCR beta sequences from roughly 180 million T cells. An earlier analysis of more than 450 of the donors used high-throughput TCR beta sequencing to judge whether each TCR beta V gene segment behaved as functional or pseudogenic. Of the roughly 400 genotyped donors, roughly 80% were placed in the genetic ancestry cluster associated with self-reported Caucasian donors. Every discovery cohort repertoire had been produced on one sequencing platform. The aim of the study was to test whether cataloging public T cell receptors could identify signatures of past pathogen exposure. On average, around 240,000 unique TCR beta nucleotide sequences were sequenced per donor among 398 genotyped donors of the cohort, with approximately 18% of those sequences being non-productive. Typing coverage varied by locus: about 620-640 donors for A, B, C, DRB1 and DQB1; roughly 560 for DQA1; nearly 610 for DPA1; approximately 450 for DPB1. Genome-wide SNP genotypes for about 55% of the roughly 670 donors were used in a later genetic analysis, which treated that subset as a discovery cohort. HLA typing covered class I and class II loci at four-digit resolution. Rather than using new phenotypic data, the later analysis identified candidate immune exposures from TCR beta sequences and from how often those sequences occurred across donors. Donor age, sex, ethnicity and CMV serostatus were compiled together with the repertoire data. Along with the roughly 670-subject first cohort, a separate validation cohort of over a hundred different subjects was used. About 300 gigabases of sequencing data and roughly 90 million unique TCR sequences were included in an early release covering about 700 HLA-typed donors. To predict cytomegalovirus infection status, the study brought together high-throughput TCR immunosequencing, statistical association of individual TCRs with disease status, and machine learning. Five DR-DQ haplotypes were treated as single units for association and clustering because of strong linkage in the cohort. A later analysis re-analyzed previously published TCR beta repertoires from 550 to 700 donors and added high-resolution HLA genotyping to study TCR occurrence patterns. The study profiled the T cell repertoires of hundreds of subjects by immunosequencing and related them to cytomegalovirus serostatus. The paper as a whole reports these results and caveats: The 87-base-pair reads could not distinguish some IMGT-functional V segments, including TRBV6-2 and TRBV6-3, so those segments were excluded. Correlated functional status among segregating V segments might be attributable to linkage disequilibrium, but an unknown experimental factor could not be ruled out. The authors suggested that the approach could potentially be extended to other disease states and immunological phenotypes. Roughly uniform sequencing depth across donors was assumed in presence/absence analyses, although this assumption may not hold. V-gene and J-gene trimming of TCR beta chains was associated with a missense DCLRE1C variant in a later genetic analysis, and the association was replicated in an independent cohort. Strong co-occurrence of HLA alleles, especially DR and DQ, made assigning TCR associations to individual alleles difficult. In a later analysis, HLA-associated TCR beta chains showed more clonal expansion and lower generation probabilities than non-associated chains that were equally common. A total of fewer than 200 TCR beta chains were listed by the study as associated with cytomegalovirus. A further reported finding was that TCR beta sequences accurately predicted the HLA-A and HLA-B alleles for most subjects in the first cohort. Immune exposure information for the cohort was limited to CMV serostatus. In a later genetic analysis, fewer N-insertions in productive TCRs were reported among donors in an Asian-associated ancestry cluster than the roughly 640-donor mean. In this cohort, only TCR beta chains were sequenced, and detectable features were limited by the absence of alpha or paired-chain data. In a later analysis, TCR association rates were found to vary across HLA loci, with the most associated TCRs seen for DRB1 alleles and the fewest for HLA-C alleles. Because counts were too low, around 17 rarely observed V segments, including chromosome 9 orphons, were left out of the earlier analysis of approximately 500 of the donors. According to a later analysis, most CMV-associated TCR beta chains appeared to be HLA-restricted, and the HLA associations seemed to be driven largely by CMV exposure. A few of the identified cytomegalovirus-associated TCR beta chains were confirmed in vitro to be specific for cytomegalovirus antigens. According to a later analysis, parvovirus B19, influenza, CMV and Epstein-Barr virus appeared linked to several top co-occurrence clusters. Because HLA typing was unavailable for some donors at each locus, only the typed subset was used in association tests. Most TCR sequences were observed very rarely across donors, whereas some public TCRs were present in many individuals. A group of highly shared sequence variants was considered likely to be a technical artifact of the sequencing pipeline. At a false discovery rate of 0.05, a later analysis linked around 15,000 TCR beta sequences to specific HLA alleles. Broadly in line with IMGT annotations, most TCR beta V segments showed up in productive rearrangements about 87% or about 30% of the time in an earlier analysis of around 550 of the donors. The classifier was reported to diagnose cytomegalovirus status with high specificity and sensitivity in both the original cohort and the validation cohort.

A note on this clone: The specificity of this receptor is unknown. Base qualities were left out, and no much larger clone turns up one base away.

In total, around 600 healthy bone marrow donors made up the cohort. At the time of sampling, all cohort members were nominally healthy, though unrecorded immune exposures were likely present. The donor tested CMV seropositive and was one of the 289 seropositive cohort members. A peripheral blood sample was provided by each donor, and peripheral blood mononuclear cells were used for TCR beta sequencing. The Qiagen DNeasy Blood Extraction Kit was used to extract genomic DNA from the blood cell samples. CDR1 and CDR2, looked up from the germline V gene, are SGHNT and YENEEA. There are 16 amino acids in the CDR3, from cysteine to phenylalanine inclusive. Of the read, only the CDR3 DNA is kept; its 48 bases are in frame from base 1. Ends trimmed: V by 3 bases, J by 5 bases; bases unmatched to a gene: 7. The method behind the library was the immunoSEQ multiplex PCR assay. A mixture of 60 forward primers for TCR Vbeta segments and 13 reverse primers for TCR Jbeta segments was used in the multiplex PCR. A multiplex PCR assay on genomic DNA amplified the CDR3 region of rearranged TCR beta genes. The Illumina HiSeq System was used to sequence the amplified TCR beta libraries as 87-base-pair reads. Turning to the authors' computational methods: Across the 500 to 850 repertoires, a later analysis counted tens of millions of unique TCR beta chains, roughly 11 million of which were shared by at least two donors. To remove PCR and sequencing errors, raw reads were error-corrected and collapsed into unique sequences using a nearest-neighbor algorithm that merged closely related sequences. V, D and J gene segments were assigned by aligning CDR3 sequences to IMGT reference sequences. For a sequence to be retained, at least a six-nucleotide match to both a V gene segment and a J gene segment was required. Rearrangements were classified as productive when the CDR3 lacked stop codons and remained in frame with V and J, and all other rearrangements were classified as non-productive. CDR3 was defined according to IMGT convention as the region running from the second conserved V-encoded cysteine to the conserved J-encoded phenylalanine. The earlier analysis of about 590 of the donors excluded sequences that lacked an unambiguous match to a single V gene segment. An earlier analysis of fewer than 750 of the donors classified V segments as functional when productive rearrangements were above 56.7% and as segregating when the standard deviation between donors was above 5%. To diagnose cytomegalovirus status from the catalog of TCR beta chain sequences, a statistical classification framework was built. In a later analysis, TCR nucleotide sequences were compared against IMGT/GENE-DB human TR gene sequences so that V and J genes could be assigned. The TCRdist pipeline was used in a later analysis to assign CDR3 sequences and most-parsimonious VDJ recombination scenarios. A later analysis defined each TCR beta chain by its CDR3 amino acid sequence plus V-gene family, and excluded reads lacking a unique V-gene family. A later analysis removed 550 to 700 highly shared, low-generation-probability nucleotide sequences to deal with suspected cross-contamination and a sequencing artifact. In a later analysis, a clonal expansion index for each public chain was calculated from normalized within-repertoire ranks of inferred template counts. In a later analysis, generation probabilities were computed with a VDJ recombination model fitted to out-of-frame rearrangements, and the resulting probabilities were checked against IGoR. A later analysis scored TCR-TCR, TCR-HLA and TCR-CMV co-occurrence with hypergeometric tests, applying a repertoire-size bias correction to TCR pairs. To estimate false discovery rates, a later analysis permuted the HLA or CMV assignments 20 times. In a later analysis, co-occurring TCRs were grouped using DBSCAN, and TCRdist sequence similarity was added for clustering within HLA-allele-positive subsets. Repertoires with fewer than 30,000 or more than 120,000 public chains were left out of co-occurrence clustering, as were a few repertoires with anomalous nucleotide sharing. TCRdb limited this immuneACCESS table to in-frame rearrangements with V and J called. A share of clones is missing; checked studies link under half to unresolved V genes, and the rest is unexplained. For V, J and clone size, that table is used; D and trimming come from the DNA. In all, the sample holds some 200,000 clones, and roughly 78% of those were seen once. The biggest ten clones account for about 1.4% of the sample.

This receptor was identified in a girl between 10 and 17 years old in good health and CMV-seropositive. Sequencing was carried out using PBMCs. The chain is made from TRBV11-3 and TRBJ2-2; TRBD2 matches 9 bases in the middle. For the CDR3, the sequence is CASSFGGGAGTGELFF. The DNA reads TGTGCCAGCAGCTTTGGCGGGGGGGCGGGGACCGGGGAGCTGTTTTTT.